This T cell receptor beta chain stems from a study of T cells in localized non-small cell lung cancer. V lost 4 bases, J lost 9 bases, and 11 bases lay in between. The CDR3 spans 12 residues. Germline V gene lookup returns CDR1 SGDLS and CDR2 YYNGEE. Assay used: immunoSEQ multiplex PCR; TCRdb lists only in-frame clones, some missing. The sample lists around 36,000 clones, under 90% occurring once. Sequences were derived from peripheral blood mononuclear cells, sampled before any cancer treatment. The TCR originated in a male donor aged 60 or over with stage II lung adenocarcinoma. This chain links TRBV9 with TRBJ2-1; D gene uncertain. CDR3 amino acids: CASSTDGFEQFF. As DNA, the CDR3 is TGTGCCAGCAGCACAGACGGCTTTGAGCAGTTCTTC.